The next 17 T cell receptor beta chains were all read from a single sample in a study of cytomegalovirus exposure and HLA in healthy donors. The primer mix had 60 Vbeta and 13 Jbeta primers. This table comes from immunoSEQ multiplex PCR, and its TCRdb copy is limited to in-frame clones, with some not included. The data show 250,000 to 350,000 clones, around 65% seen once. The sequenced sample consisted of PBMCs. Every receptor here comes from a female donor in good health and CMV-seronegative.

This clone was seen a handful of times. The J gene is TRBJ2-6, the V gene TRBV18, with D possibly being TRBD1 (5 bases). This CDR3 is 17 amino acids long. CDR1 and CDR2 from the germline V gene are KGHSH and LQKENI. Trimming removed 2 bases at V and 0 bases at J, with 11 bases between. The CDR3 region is CASSPARQLSGANVLTF. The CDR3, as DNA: TGTGCCAGCTCACCAGCCCGACAGCTCTCTGGGGCCAACGTCCTGACTTTC.

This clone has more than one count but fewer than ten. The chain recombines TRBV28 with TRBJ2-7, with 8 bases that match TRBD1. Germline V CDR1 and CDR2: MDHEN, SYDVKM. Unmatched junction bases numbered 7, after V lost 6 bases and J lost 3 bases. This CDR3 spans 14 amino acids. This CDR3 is CASSVSGGYYEQYF. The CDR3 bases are TGTGCCAGCAGCGTGTCAGGGGGCTACTACGAGCAGTACTTC.

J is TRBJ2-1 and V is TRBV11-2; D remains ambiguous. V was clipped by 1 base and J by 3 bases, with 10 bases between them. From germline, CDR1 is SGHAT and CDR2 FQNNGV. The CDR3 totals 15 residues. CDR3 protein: CASSLVPELYNEQFF. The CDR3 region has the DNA TGTGCCAGCAGCTTAGTACCCGAGCTCTACAATGAGCAGTTCTTC. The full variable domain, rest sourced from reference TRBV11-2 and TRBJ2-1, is EAGVAQSPRYKIIEKRQSVAFWCNPISGHATLYWYQQILGQGPKLLIQFQNNGVVDDSQLPKDRFSAERLKGVDSTLKIQPAKLEDSAVYLCASSLVPELYNEQFFGPGTRLTVL.

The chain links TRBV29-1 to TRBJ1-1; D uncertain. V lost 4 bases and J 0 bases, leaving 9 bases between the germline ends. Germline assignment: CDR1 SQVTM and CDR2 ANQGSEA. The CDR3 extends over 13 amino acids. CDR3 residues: CSVVDTLNTEAFF. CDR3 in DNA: TGCAGCGTTGTTGACACTTTGAACACTGAAGCTTTCTTT.

As DNA, the CDR3 is TGTGCCAGCAGTGATGGGCTAGCGGGCTCTCTCAATGAGCAGTTCTTC. Protein sequence: CASSDGLAGSLNEQFF. The chain carries TRBV2 and TRBJ2-1, with TRBD2 identical over 8 bases. The CDR3 is 16 amino acids. Trimming at V came to 3 bases and at J to 6 bases, leaving 10 bases not matched to a gene. The germline CDR1 and CDR2 sequences are SNHLY and FYNNEI.

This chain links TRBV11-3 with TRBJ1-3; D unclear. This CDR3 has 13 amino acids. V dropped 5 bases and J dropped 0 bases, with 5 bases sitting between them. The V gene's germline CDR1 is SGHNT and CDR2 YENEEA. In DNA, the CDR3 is TGTGCCAGCAGCCGGGGCTCTGGAAACACCATATATTTT. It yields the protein CASSRGSGNTIYF.

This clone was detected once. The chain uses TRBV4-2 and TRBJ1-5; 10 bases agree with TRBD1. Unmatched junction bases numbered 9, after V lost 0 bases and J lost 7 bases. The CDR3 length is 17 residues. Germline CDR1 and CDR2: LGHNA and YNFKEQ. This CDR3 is CASSQEVGGQGGQPQHF. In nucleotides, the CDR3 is TGTGCCAGCAGCCAAGAGGTAGGAGGACAGGGGGGCCAGCCCCAGCATTTT.

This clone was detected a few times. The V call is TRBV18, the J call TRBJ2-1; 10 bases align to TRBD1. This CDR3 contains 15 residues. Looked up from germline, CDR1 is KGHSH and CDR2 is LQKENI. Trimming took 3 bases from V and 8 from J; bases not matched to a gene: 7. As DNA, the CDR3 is TGTGCCAGCTCACCCCCGGACAGGGGGTGGGATGAGCAGTTCTTC. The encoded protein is CASSPPDRGWDEQFF.

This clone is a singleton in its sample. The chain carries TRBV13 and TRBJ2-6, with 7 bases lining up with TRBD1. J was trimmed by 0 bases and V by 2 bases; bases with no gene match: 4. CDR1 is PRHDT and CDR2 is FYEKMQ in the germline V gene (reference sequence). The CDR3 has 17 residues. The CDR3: CASSLLQGISGANVLTF. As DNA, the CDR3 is TGTGCCAGCAGCTTACTACAGGGGATCTCTGGGGCCAACGTCCTGACTTTC.

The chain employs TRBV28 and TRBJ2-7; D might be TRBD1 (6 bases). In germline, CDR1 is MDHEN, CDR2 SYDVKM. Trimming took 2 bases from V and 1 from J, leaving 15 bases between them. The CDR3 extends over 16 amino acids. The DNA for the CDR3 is TGTGCCAGCAGTTTAATGTTACAGGGTGGATCCTACGAGCAGTACTTC. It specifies CASSLMLQGGSYEQYF. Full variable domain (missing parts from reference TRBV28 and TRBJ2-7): DVKVTQSSRYLVKRTGEKVFLECVQDMDHENMFWYRQDPGLGLRLIYFSYDVKMKEKGDIPEGYSVSREKKERFSLILESASTNQTSMYLCASSLMLQGGSYEQYFGPGTRLTVT.

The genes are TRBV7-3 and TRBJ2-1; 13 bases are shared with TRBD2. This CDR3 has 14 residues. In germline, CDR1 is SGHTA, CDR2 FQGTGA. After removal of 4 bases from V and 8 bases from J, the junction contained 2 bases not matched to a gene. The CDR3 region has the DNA TGTGCCAGCAGCTGGACTAGCGGGAGCGATGAGCAGTTCTTC. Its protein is CASSWTSGSDEQFF. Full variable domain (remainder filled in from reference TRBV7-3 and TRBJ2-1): GAGVSQTPSNKVTEKGKYVELRCDPISGHTALYWYRQSLGQGPEFLIYFQGTGAADDSGLPNDRFFAVRPEGSVSTLKIQRTERGDSAVYLCASSWTSGSDEQFFGPGTRLTVL.

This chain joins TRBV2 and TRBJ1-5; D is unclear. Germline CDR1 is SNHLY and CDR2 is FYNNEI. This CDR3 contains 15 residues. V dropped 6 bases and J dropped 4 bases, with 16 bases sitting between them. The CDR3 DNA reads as TGTGCCAGCAGCTCCACCCTTGCGGGGAATCAGCCCCAGCATTTT. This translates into CASSSTLAGNQPQHF.

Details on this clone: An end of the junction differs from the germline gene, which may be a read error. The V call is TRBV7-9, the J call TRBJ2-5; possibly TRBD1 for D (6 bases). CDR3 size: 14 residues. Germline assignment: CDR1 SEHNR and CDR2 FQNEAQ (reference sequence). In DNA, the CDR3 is TGTTCCAGCAGCCCATCACAGGGTGTGGAGACCCAGTACTTC. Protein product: CSSSPSQGVETQYF.

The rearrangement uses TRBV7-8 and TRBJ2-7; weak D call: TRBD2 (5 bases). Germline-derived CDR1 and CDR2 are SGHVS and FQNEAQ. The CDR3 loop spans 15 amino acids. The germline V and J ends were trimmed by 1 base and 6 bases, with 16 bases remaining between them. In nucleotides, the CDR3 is TGTGCCAGCAGCTTAGAGGCGCTCTCCCGGGGCGAGCAGTACTTC. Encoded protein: CASSLEALSRGEQYF.

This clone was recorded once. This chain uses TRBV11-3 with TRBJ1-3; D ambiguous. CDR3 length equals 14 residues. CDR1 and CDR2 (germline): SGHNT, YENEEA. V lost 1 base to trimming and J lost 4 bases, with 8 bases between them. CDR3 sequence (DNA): TGTGCCAGCAGCTTAGGAGGAGCCGGAAACACCATATATTTT. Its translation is CASSLGGAGNTIYF. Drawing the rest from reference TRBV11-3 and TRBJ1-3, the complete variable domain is EAGVVQSPRYKIIEKKQPVAFWCNPISGHNTLYWYLQNLGQGPELLIRYENEEAVDDSQLPKDRFSAERLKGVDSTLKIQPAELGDSAVYLCASSLGGAGNTIYFGEGSWLTVV.

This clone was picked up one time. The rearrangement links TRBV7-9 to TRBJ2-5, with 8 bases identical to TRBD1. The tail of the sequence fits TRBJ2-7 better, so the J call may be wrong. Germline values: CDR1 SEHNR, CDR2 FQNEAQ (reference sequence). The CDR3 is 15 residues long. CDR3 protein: CASSRGQGVYYEQYF. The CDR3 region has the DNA TGTGCCAGCAGCCGAGGACAGGGAGTCTACTACGAGCAGTACTTC.

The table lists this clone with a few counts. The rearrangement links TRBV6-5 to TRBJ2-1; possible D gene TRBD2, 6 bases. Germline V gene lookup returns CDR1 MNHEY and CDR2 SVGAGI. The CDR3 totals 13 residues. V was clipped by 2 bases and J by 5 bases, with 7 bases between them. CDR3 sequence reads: CASSYRGNNEQFF. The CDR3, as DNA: TGTGCCAGCAGTTACCGGGGGAACAATGAGCAGTTCTTC.